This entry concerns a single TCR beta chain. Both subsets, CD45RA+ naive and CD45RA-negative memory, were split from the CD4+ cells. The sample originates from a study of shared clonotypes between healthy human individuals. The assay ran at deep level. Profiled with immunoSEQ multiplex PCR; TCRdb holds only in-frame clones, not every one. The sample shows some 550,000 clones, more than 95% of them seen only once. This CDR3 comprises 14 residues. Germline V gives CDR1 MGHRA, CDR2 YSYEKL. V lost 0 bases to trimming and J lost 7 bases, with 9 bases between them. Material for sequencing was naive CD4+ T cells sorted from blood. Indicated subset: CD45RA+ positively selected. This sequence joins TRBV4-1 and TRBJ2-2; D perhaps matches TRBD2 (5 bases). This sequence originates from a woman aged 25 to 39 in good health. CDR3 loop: CASSQDAGLGELFF. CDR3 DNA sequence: TGCGCCAGCAGCCAAGATGCCGGACTCGGGGAGCTGTTTTTT.